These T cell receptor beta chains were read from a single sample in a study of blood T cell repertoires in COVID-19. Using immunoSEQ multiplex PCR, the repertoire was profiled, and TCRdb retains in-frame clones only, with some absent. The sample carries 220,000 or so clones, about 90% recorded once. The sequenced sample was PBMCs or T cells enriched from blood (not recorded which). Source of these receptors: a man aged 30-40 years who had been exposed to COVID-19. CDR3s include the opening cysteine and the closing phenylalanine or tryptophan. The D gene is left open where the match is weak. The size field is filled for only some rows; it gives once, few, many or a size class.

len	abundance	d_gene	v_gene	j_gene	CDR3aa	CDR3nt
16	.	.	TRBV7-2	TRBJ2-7	CASSLESGDSSYEQYF	TGTGCCAGCAGCTTAGAATCAGGGGATAGCTCCTACGAGCAGTACTTC
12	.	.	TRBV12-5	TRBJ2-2	CASGQSGGELFF	TGTGCTAGTGGTCAATCGGGCGGGGAGCTGTTTTTT
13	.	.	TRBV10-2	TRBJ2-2	CASSRGVPGELFF	TGCGCCAGCAGTCGGGGAGTCCCCGGGGAGCTGTTTTTT
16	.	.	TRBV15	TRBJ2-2	CATSRETGLNTGELFF	TGTGCCACCAGCAGAGAGACAGGCCTGAACACCGGGGAGCTGTTTTTT
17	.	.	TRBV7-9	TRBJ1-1	CASSPRNRRSRGTEAFF	TGTGCCAGCAGCCCCCGGAACCGGCGAAGTAGGGGAACTGAAGCTTTCTTT
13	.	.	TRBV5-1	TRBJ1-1	CASSLSRDTEAFF	TGCGCCAGCAGCTTGAGCAGGGACACTGAAGCTTTCTTT
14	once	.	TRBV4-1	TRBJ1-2	CASSHGGGIDGYTF	TGCGCCAGCAGCCATGGGGGGGGCATCGATGGCTACACCTTC
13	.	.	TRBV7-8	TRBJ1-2	CASSRGQTYGYTF	TGTGCCAGCAGCCGAGGACAGACTTATGGCTACACCTTC
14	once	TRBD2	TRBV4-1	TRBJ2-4	CASSQTAGGNIQYF	TGCGCCAGCAGCCAAACGGCGGGGGGAAACATTCAGTACTTC
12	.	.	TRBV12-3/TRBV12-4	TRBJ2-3	CASSLAGSTQYF	TGTGCCAGCAGTTTAGCGGGCAGTACGCAGTATTTT
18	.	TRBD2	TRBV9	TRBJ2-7	CASSPRTSGPKISYEQYF	TGTGCCAGCAGCCCCCGGACTAGCGGGCCCAAGATCTCCTACGAGCAGTACTTC
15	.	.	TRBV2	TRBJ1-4	CASKAVTGRNEKLFF	TGTGCCAGCAAAGCTGTGACAGGTCGGAATGAAAAACTGTTTTTT
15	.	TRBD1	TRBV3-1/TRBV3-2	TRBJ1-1	CASSQAGTGDLEAFF	TGTGCCAGCAGCCAGGCCGGGACAGGGGATCTTGAAGCTTTCTTT
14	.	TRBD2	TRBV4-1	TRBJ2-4	CASSQVGPLAELFF	TGCGCCAGCAGCCAAGTTGGCCCACTAGCGGAGCTCTTCTTC
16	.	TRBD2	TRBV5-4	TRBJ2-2	CASSPWTSGERGELFF	TGTGCCAGCAGCCCGTGGACTAGCGGGGAACGAGGGGAGCTGTTTTTT
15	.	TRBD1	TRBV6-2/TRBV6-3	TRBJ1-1	CASSTLGQGTAEAFF	TGTGCCAGCAGTACCCTGGGACAGGGGACGGCTGAAGCTTTCTTT
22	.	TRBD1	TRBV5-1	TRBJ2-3	CASSKVDRVGMSVGVGTDTQYF	TGCGCCAGCAGCAAAGTGGACAGGGTGGGGATGAGTGTAGGAGTCGGAACAGATACGCAGTATTTT
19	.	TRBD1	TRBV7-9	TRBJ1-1	CASSLAVGQGVGGNTEAFF	TGTGCCAGCAGCTTAGCGGTGGGACAGGGTGTCGGAGGGAACACTGAAGCTTTCTTT
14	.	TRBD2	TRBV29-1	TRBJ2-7	CSVELAGSSYEQYF	TGCAGCGTTGAACTAGCGGGGAGCTCCTACGAGCAGTACTTC
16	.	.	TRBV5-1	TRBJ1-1	CASSPMAGRLNTEAFF	TGCGCCAGCAGCCCAATGGCGGGACGGTTGAACACTGAAGCTTTCTTT
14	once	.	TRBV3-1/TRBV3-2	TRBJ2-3	CASSQDPGADTQYF	TGTGCCAGCAGCCAAGATCCGGGGGCAGATACGCAGTATTTT
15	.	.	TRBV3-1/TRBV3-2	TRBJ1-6	CASSQSRGENSPLHF	TGTGCCAGCAGCCAAAGCAGGGGTGAAAATTCACCCCTCCACTTT
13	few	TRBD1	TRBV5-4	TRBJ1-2	CASRAGGAGGYTF	TGTGCCAGTAGGGCAGGGGGCGCGGGTGGCTACACCTTC
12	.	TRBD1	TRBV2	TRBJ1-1	CALSGGGREAFF	TGTGCCCTCTCAGGGGGCGGGAGAGAAGCTTTCTTT
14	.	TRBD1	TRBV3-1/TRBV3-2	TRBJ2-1	CASSLRQGSDEQFF	TGTGCCAGCAGCCTCCGACAGGGCTCGGATGAGCAGTTCTTC
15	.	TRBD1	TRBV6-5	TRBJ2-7	CASRDGTGHSYEQYF	TGTGCCAGCAGGGACGGGACAGGCCACTCCTACGAGCAGTACTTC
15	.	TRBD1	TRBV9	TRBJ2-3	CASSARTGGADTQYF	TGTGCCAGCAGCGCCCGGACAGGAGGTGCAGATACGCAGTATTTT